This passage covers 25 T cell receptor beta chains from one sample sequenced in a study of T cell responses to AZD1222 COVID-19 vaccine. Clones were sequenced by immunoSEQ multiplex PCR, and TCRdb holds only the in-frame ones, with some missing. The sample shows 100,000 to 120,000 clones, 80% to 95% of them seen only once. Sample: peripheral blood, taken on day 0 of AZD1222 vaccination. These receptors came from an adult in good health.

The chain recombines TRBV4-1 with TRBJ1-1; D possibly corresponds to TRBD1 (6 bases). CDR1 MGHRA and CDR2 YSYEKL come from the germline V gene. Trimming stripped 3 bases from V and 10 bases from J, with 15 bases between. This CDR3 spans 13 amino acids. This CDR3 is CASSQGPPGAAFF. As DNA, the CDR3 is TGCGCCAGCAGCCAGGGACCTCCAGGGGCAGCTTTCTTT.

This rearrangement joins TRBV9 to TRBJ2-7; D is perhaps TRBD1 (5 bases). CDR3 length: 12 amino acids. V dropped 4 bases and J dropped 5 bases, with 10 bases sitting between them. Germline V gene lookup returns CDR1 SGDLS and CDR2 YYNGEE. Here the CDR3 reads CASSKGEHEQYF. For the CDR3, the DNA is TGTGCCAGCAGCAAAGGGGAACACGAGCAGTACTTC.

A note on this clone: At the DNA level, this CDR3 is encoded by other sequences in the same sample as well. V is TRBV19 and J is TRBJ2-1; no definite D call. Between the trimmed V and J ends, which lost 1 base and 7 bases, there was a span of 5 bases. This CDR3 has 12 amino acids. From germline, CDR1 is LNHDA and CDR2 SQIVND (reference sequence). The CDR3 reads CASSIGRNEQFF. The CDR3 DNA follows: TGTGCCAGTAGTATAGGGAGAAATGAGCAGTTCTTC.

V gene TRBV5-4 combines with J gene TRBJ1-6, with no clear D. This CDR3 is built from 16 residues. Germline CDR1 SGHNT, CDR2 YYREEE (reference sequence). V was clipped by 2 bases and J by 6 bases, with 15 bases between them. The CDR3 sequence: CASSFTPEATNSPLHF. The CDR3 region has the DNA TGTGCCAGCAGCTTCACGCCGGAGGCGACTAATTCACCCCTCCACTTT.

V is TRBV28 and J is TRBJ2-4; D may match TRBD1 or TRBD2 (5 bases each). Germline V CDR1 and CDR2: MDHEN, SYDVKM. The CDR3 sequence is 15 residues long. V was pared by 2 bases and J by 2 bases, with 10 bases between. The DNA of the CDR3 is TGTGCCAGCAGTTTAGTGGGGGATCCCAAAAACATTCAGTACTTC. It translates to CASSLVGDPKNIQYF.

The rearrangement links TRBV30 to TRBJ1-2; TRBD1 matches 7 bases. The trim removed 2 bases at V and 11 bases at J, leaving 11 bases unmatched. Germline V gene sequence: CDR1 GTSNPN, CDR2 SVGIG (reference sequence). There are 13 residues in the CDR3. CDR3 in DNA: TGTGCCTGGAGTCCCTCACAGGGGAGGGGGTACACCTTC. This gives the protein CAWSPSQGRGYTF.

The chain combines TRBV28 with TRBJ1-2; 7 positions match TRBD1. In germline, CDR1 is MDHEN, CDR2 SYDVKM. The CDR3 contains 15 residues. After removal of 11 bases from V and 8 bases from J, the junction contained 20 bases not matched to a gene. The CDR3 reads CAPWGGRGRRGGYTF. In nucleotides, the CDR3 is TGTGCCCCCTGGGGTGGAAGGGGGCGTAGGGGAGGCTACACCTTC.

V gene TRBV6-5 combines with J gene TRBJ2-7; 7 positions match TRBD2. Trimming at V came to 2 bases and at J to 4 bases, leaving 8 bases not matched to a gene. The CDR3 contains 15 residues. Germline CDR1 and CDR2: MNHEY and SVGAGI. CDR3 protein: CASSYTPAGPYEQYF. The CDR3 nucleotides read TGTGCCAGCAGTTACACCCCAGCGGGGCCTTACGAGCAGTACTTC.

The chain's CDR3 is CASSFGGNPYNEQFF. CDR3 sequence (DNA): TGCGCCAGCAGCTTCGGAGGTAACCCCTACAATGAGCAGTTCTTC. The chain couples TRBV5-1 to TRBJ2-1, with D possibly matching TRBD2 (5 bases). The germline CDR1 and CDR2 sequences are SGHRS and YFSETQ. CDR3 length: 15 residues. V lost 2 bases to trimming and J lost 2 bases, with 11 bases between them.

V is TRBV11-2 and J is TRBJ2-1; TRBD2 is a possible D gene (6 bases). The CDR3 runs to 16 residues. Per the germline V gene, CDR1 is SGHAT and CDR2 is FQNNGV. The V end lost 0 bases, the J end lost 7 bases, and 16 bases lay between the germline ends. CDR3 amino acids: CASSLDLRGTQNEQFF. In DNA, the CDR3 is TGTGCCAGCAGCTTAGATCTGCGCGGGACTCAAAATGAGCAGTTCTTC.

This chain connects TRBV2 to TRBJ1-5; D unclear. The CDR3 consists of 17 residues. Germline loops: CDR1 SNHLY, CDR2 FYNNEI. V dropped 5 bases and J dropped 0 bases, with 17 bases sitting between them. CDR3 DNA sequence: TGTGCCAGCAGTCTGGTGGTCAGCCTTTATAGCAATCAGCCCCAGCATTTT. Translating it yields CASSLVVSLYSNQPQHF.

The chain couples TRBV4-1 to TRBJ1-6, with D perhaps matching TRBD1 (5 bases). Germline CDR1 MGHRA, CDR2 YSYEKL. CDR3 size: 19 residues. V dropped 0 bases and J dropped 0 bases, with 15 bases sitting between them. CDR3 DNA sequence: TGCGCCAGCAGCCAAGAAGGGGCCCAACTGTACTCCTATAATTCACCCCTCCACTTT. Amino acid sequence: CASSQEGAQLYSYNSPLHF.

V and J are TRBV10-2 and TRBJ2-7, with 7 bases aligning to TRBD2. V lost 5 bases, J lost 9 bases, and 16 bases stayed unmatched. Germline V gives CDR1 WSHSY, CDR2 SAAADI. The CDR3 has 15 residues. Here the CDR3 reads CASSPALAEGKGQYF. The CDR3 DNA sequence: TGCGCCAGCAGTCCCGCCCTAGCGGAGGGGAAAGGGCAGTACTTC.

The V gene is TRBV30, the J gene TRBJ2-7, with TRBD1 matching 8 bases. This CDR3 contains 11 residues. The germline gives CDR1 GTSNPN, CDR2 SVGIG (reference sequence). V lost 6 bases and J lost 5; bases outside the gene matches: 3. DNA of the CDR3: TGTGCCTGTTCCAGGGGGCACGAGCAGTACTTC. Protein: CACSRGHEQYF.

This chain links TRBV6-1 with TRBJ1-2; 8 bases align to TRBD1. This CDR3 comprises 18 residues. J lost 5 bases, V lost 1 base, and 15 bases had no gene match. Germline loops: CDR1 MNHNS, CDR2 SASEGT. The CDR3 is CASSEGGQGWTFSYGYTF. Here the CDR3 DNA reads TGTGCCAGCAGTGAAGGAGGACAGGGCTGGACCTTTTCTTATGGCTACACCTTC.

The rearrangement links TRBV6-6 to TRBJ2-1; either TRBD1 or TRBD2 may supply D (6 bases each). The CDR3 contains 14 residues. Germline CDR1 MNHNY, CDR2 SVGAGI (reference sequence). Trimming took off 10 bases at V and 2 bases at J, with 15 bases between the two ends. DNA of the CDR3: TGTGCCACCGCCCGGGGGCACACCTACAATGAGCAGTTCTTC. This codes for CATARGHTYNEQFF.

This clone was counted a single time. The rearrangement uses TRBV4-1 and TRBJ1-1, with 7 nucleotides matching TRBD1. The J segment lost 4 bases and the V segment lost 1 base, leaving 6 bases of the junction unmatched. Germline V CDR1 and CDR2: MGHRA, YSYEKL. The CDR3 covers 15 residues. CDR3 in amino acids: CASSQAGGLGTEAFF. In DNA, the CDR3 is TGCGCCAGCAGCCAAGCAGGGGGGTTGGGCACTGAAGCTTTCTTT.

This clone was observed a few times. The chain is built from TRBV28 and TRBJ2-7; 9 bases align to TRBD1. V shed 5 bases and J 3 bases; nucleotides not matched to a gene: 11. Germline V CDR1 and CDR2: MDHEN, SYDVKM. This CDR3 contains 16 residues. The CDR3 DNA sequence: TGTGCCAGCAGTCTACCCGGGACAGGGATAGGCTACGAGCAGTACTTC. Amino acids: CASSLPGTGIGYEQYF.

V and J are TRBV5-5 and TRBJ2-3; TRBD1 might be the D (5 bases). The germline CDR1 and CDR2 sequences are SGHKS and YYEKEE (reference sequence). This CDR3 is 15 amino acids long. The ends were cut back, 2 bases at V and 1 base at J, with 11 bases in the middle. In DNA form, the CDR3 reads TGTGCCAGCAGCTTCCTTTCCAGGGGCACAGATACGCAGTATTTT. Translating gives CASSFLSRGTDTQYF.

The rearrangement uses TRBV7-9 and TRBJ2-3; 9 nucleotides align to TRBD1. The CDR3 has 17 residues. V dropped 5 bases and J dropped 2; count of bases not matched to a gene: 11. Germline-derived CDR1 and CDR2 are SEHNR and FQNEAQ (reference sequence). CDR3 in DNA: TGTGCCAGCAGCCCACAGGGGGCTCGTGCGTCCACAGATACGCAGTATTTT. Translation gives CASSPQGARASTDTQYF.

As regards this clone: This specimen includes other DNA sequences encoding the same CDR3. The rearrangement uses TRBV19 and TRBJ1-1; D call uncertain. Germline CDR1 LNHDA, CDR2 SQIVND (reference sequence). Deletions cut 3 bases from V and 1 base from J, with 6 bases between. The CDR3 is 13 amino acids. CDR3 sequence reads: CASSIGPNTEAFF. The CDR3, as DNA: TGTGCCAGTAGTATCGGACCGAACACTGAAGCTTTCTTT.

This clone was counted a single time. CDR3 bases: TGCAGTGCTAGTCGGGACAGTTCCTCCTACGAGCAGTACTTC. This sequence encodes CSASRDSSSYEQYF. The chain couples TRBV20-1 to TRBJ2-7; 7 bases are a match to TRBD1. Germline V gene data show CDR1 as DFQATT and CDR2 as SNEGSKA (reference sequence). V gave up 3 bases and J gave up 0 bases; unmatched junction bases: 5. The CDR3 has 14 amino acids.

CDR3 DNA: TGTGCCAGCACCAACCAGGGGGAGACCCAGTACTTC. This encodes CASTNQGETQYF. The chain employs TRBV5-6 and TRBJ2-5, with a tentative D call TRBD1 (6 bases). This CDR3 is 12 amino acids long. V lost 6 bases to trimming and J lost 5 bases, with 11 bases between them. Germline V gene data show CDR1 as SGHDT and CDR2 as YYEEEE.

The chain carries TRBV5-6 and TRBJ1-5; the D gene is possibly TRBD1 (6 bases). The CDR3 has 15 amino acids. Trimming shortened V by 5 bases and J by 4 bases, and 16 bases separated the two germline ends. Germline values: CDR1 SGHDT, CDR2 YYEEEE. The CDR3 DNA is TGTGCCAGCAGTTTCAGAACAGGGTTAAATCAGCCCCAGCATTTT. Translating it yields CASSFRTGLNQPQHF.

The chain couples TRBV3-1 (or the pseudogene TRBV3-2) to TRBJ1-5; D is perhaps TRBD1 (5 bases). The CDR3 extends over 17 amino acids. Trimming removed 3 bases from V and 6 bases from J, with 21 bases in between. Germline V CDR1 and CDR2: LGHDT, YNNKEL (reference sequence). CDR3 in amino acids: CASSHHGGAGRIQPQHF. The CDR3 coding sequence is TGTGCCAGCAGCCACCACGGAGGGGCAGGGCGAATTCAGCCCCAGCATTTT.